This T cell receptor beta chain appears in the sequencing data of a study of blood T cell repertoires in COVID-19. At the level of the study: The United States, Italy and Spain provided the acute and convalescent COVID-19 samples. The analysed material was cDNA or gDNA that came from T cells, B-cell-depleted T cells, or PBMCs.

V lost 6 bases to trimming and J lost 0 bases, with 14 bases between them. This CDR3 contains 16 residues. The germline V gene encodes CDR1 KGHSH and CDR2 LQKENI. Original analysis: Amplification from reference gene primers served as the basis for estimated nucleated cell counts. The repertoire was sequenced with immunoSEQ multiplex PCR; TCRdb's copy has only in-frame clones and lacks some. V, J and clone size derive from that table, while D and trimming were established from the DNA sequence. The sample holds about 48,000 clones, 82% seen once. The sample consisted of peripheral blood. This chain joins TRBV18 and TRBJ2-2, with D possibly being TRBD1 (6 bases). This receptor was identified in a middle-aged man with acute or convalescent COVID-19. The DNA of the CDR3 is TGTGCCAGCTCCCTAAAGACAGGCGCGAACACCGGGGAGCTGTTTTTT. It specifies CASSLKTGANTGELFF.